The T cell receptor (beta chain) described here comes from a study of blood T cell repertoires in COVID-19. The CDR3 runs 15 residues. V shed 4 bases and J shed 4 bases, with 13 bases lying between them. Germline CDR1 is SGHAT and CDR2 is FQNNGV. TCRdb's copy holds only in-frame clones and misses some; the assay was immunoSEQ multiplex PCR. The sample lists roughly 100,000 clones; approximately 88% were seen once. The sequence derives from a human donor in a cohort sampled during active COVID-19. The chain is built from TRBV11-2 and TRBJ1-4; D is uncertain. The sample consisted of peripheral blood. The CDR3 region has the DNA TGTGCCAGCAGCTCCTGGGAGGCGGGTAATGAAAAACTGTTTTTT. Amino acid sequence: CASSSWEAGNEKLFF.